The rows below give T cell receptor beta chains drawn from one sample of a study of T cells in Graves' hyperthyroidism and ophthalmopathy. TCRdb ran MiXCR on the multiplex PCR reads and lists one entry per CDR3 protein. The repertoire consists of fewer than 700,000 distinct CDR3 sequences, with about 16% occurring once and the leading ten covering around 4%. The sample consisted of blood. The receptors originated from a woman aged 25 to 39 with Graves' hyperthyroidism. CDR3s include the opening cysteine and the closing phenylalanine or tryptophan. A D gene is named only where the DNA matches it firmly. Size tells how often a clone was seen (once, few, many) or the class of an expanded clone, and some rows leave it out.

>-|TRBJ1-2|-|TRBV24-1
TGTGCCACCAGTGAAAGTCCTAACTATGGCTACACCTTC
CATSESPNYGYTF
>-|TRBJ2-7|-|TRBV20-1
TGCAGTGCTAGAGATGGGGGGCTTGCGTTC
CSARDGGLAF
>-|TRBJ2-3|TRBD2|TRBV20-1
TGCAGTGCTAGAGCCCCCCCACGCGGCGGGAGAGGCACAGATACGCAGTATTTT
CSARAPPRGGRGTDTQYF
>-|TRBJ1-1|-|TRBV19
TGTGCCAGTAGTATAACGACAGAAAGTGAAGCTTTCTTT
CASSITTESEAFF
>many|TRBJ2-3|TRBD2|TRBV9
TGTGCCAGCAGTGTGGGGGGGGATACGCAGTATTTT
CASSVGGDTQYF
>many|TRBJ2-3|-|TRBV18
TGTGCCAGCAGCCCCGGGGCAGATACGCAGTATTTT
CASSPGADTQYF
>many|TRBJ1-4|-|TRBV28
TGTGCCAGCAGTTTAGTGGCGGCTGAGGGTGAAAAACTGTTTTTT
CASSLVAAEGEKLFF
>many|TRBJ1-2|-|TRBV30
TGTGCCTGCCCGCGCCAGGGGATCTATGGCTACACCTTC
CACPRQGIYGYTF
>few|TRBJ1-1|TRBD1|TRBV20-1
TGCAGTGCTACGCGTTCTAACAGGGGCCCAATGAACACTGAAGCTTTCTTT
CSATRSNRGPMNTEAFF
>-|TRBJ2-7|-|TRBV3-1
TGTGCCAGCAGCTTTCAATCCTACGAGCAGTACTTC
CASSFQSYEQYF
>few|TRBJ2-5|TRBD1|TRBV6-1
TGTGCCAGCAGTTCCCGGGACAGGGGATCAAAAGGCGAGACCCAGTACTTC
CASSSRDRGSKGETQYF
>-|TRBJ1-4|-|TRBV24-1
TGTGCCACCAGTGCACGGTTCGAGGAAAAACTGTTTTTT
CATSARFEEKLFF